This T cell receptor (beta chain) was found in a study of T-cell memory formation after mild COVID-19. Background on the study: TCR clusters mostly belonged to single donors. Findings and limits, study-wide: While clones contracting from day 15 to 85 were balanced between CD4 and CD8, later expanders leaned CD4+. Of the contracting clones, CD4+ ones lay mainly in CM and EM, and CD8+ ones in EMRA.

V shed 5 bases and J 3 bases; nucleotides not matched to a gene: 3. The CDR3 loop spans 14 amino acids. Germline loops: CDR1 LGHNA, CDR2 YSLEER. After 5'RACE with constant-segment primers, TCR alpha and TCR beta cDNA libraries carrying sample barcodes and UMIs were obtained. MiXCR, run by TCRdb on the 5' RACE reads, gives a single entry per CDR3 protein. The data hold around 340,000 distinct CDR3 sequences, with over 10% observed a single time. This clonotype was observed a few times. What it binds is unknown. This chain uses TRBV4-3 with TRBJ2-1; 8 bases fit TRBD1. Sequenced input: PBMCs or a T cell subset sorted from them (not recorded which). This TCR was recovered from a man aged 18 to 35 who had mild COVID-19 (a few samples of this study predate the infection). Cell type and time point are not known. CDR3 sequence (DNA): TGCGCCAGCAGCGGACAGGGCTTCTACAATGAGCAGTTCTTC. Its protein product is CASSGQGFYNEQFF.